The 19 T cell receptor beta chains below all came from one sample that was sequenced in a study of shared clonotypes between healthy human individuals. Clones were read by immunoSEQ multiplex PCR, and TCRdb kept only the in-frame ones, dropping some. The table records over 2 million clones, 85% to 95% of them present only once. Sequencing was carried out using naive CD4+ T cells sorted from blood. The subset: CD45RA+ positively selected. The source is a man younger than 35 in good health.

In DNA form, the CDR3 reads TGTGCCAGCAGCTTGGGAGGCTCGACTGGAAACACCATATATTTT. It yields the protein CASSLGGSTGNTIYF. The chain employs TRBV5-4 and TRBJ1-3, with D uncertain. The CDR3 runs 15 residues. The germline V gene encodes CDR1 SGHNT and CDR2 YYREEE (reference sequence). Trimming shortened V by 0 bases and J by 2 bases, and 9 bases separated the two germline ends.

About this clone itself: Different DNA sequences within this sample yield the same CDR3. The chain links TRBV10-3 to TRBJ2-7, with D perhaps being TRBD1 or TRBD2 (5 bases each). Trimming pared 6 bases from V and 2 bases from J, leaving 5 bases between. There are 11 residues in the CDR3. Germline CDR1 is ENHRY and CDR2 is SYGVKD. DNA for the CDR3: TGTGCCATCAGGGGGGCCTACGAGCAGTACTTC. This translates into CAIRGAYEQYF.

The chain recombines TRBV5-4 with TRBJ1-1, with 7 nucleotides matching TRBD1. This CDR3 has 15 residues. The V and J ends lost 6 bases and 6 bases, in that order; junction bases with no gene match: 14. Germline V gene sequence: CDR1 SGHNT, CDR2 YYREEE (reference sequence). CDR3 DNA sequence: TGTGCCAGCACTCTGGGAGGGGGCGGTGTGGCTGAAGCTTTCTTT. Translated, it gives CASTLGGGGVAEAFF.

The chain recombines TRBV10-3 with TRBJ1-1, with D maybe TRBD1 (5 bases). The length of the CDR3 is 13 residues. CDR1 ENHRY and CDR2 SYGVKD come from the germline V gene. The germline V and J ends were trimmed by 6 bases and 1 base, with 9 bases remaining between them. DNA of the CDR3: TGTGCCATCAGCATTACAGGGAACACTGAAGCTTTCTTT. Translating it yields CAISITGNTEAFF.

The V gene is TRBV5-1, the J gene TRBJ1-2; no definite D call. Germline CDR1 and CDR2: SGHRS and YFSETQ. CDR3 size: 16 residues. V was pared by 0 bases and J by 3 bases, with 15 bases between. The CDR3 region has the DNA TGCGCCAGCAGCTTGGCCGGGTTGGGGATTGACTATGGCTACACCTTC. Residues: CASSLAGLGIDYGYTF.

V usage is TRBV2 and J usage is TRBJ2-7; 7 positions match TRBD1. The CDR3 contains 15 residues. Trimming cost V 5 bases and J 3 bases; bases outside gene matches: 10. The germline gives CDR1 SNHLY, CDR2 FYNNEI. In DNA, the CDR3 is TGTGCCAGCAGTTTCAGACAGGGTTTAGTCTACGAGCAGTACTTC. Amino acid sequence: CASSFRQGLVYEQYF.

The chain's CDR3 is CAIRGLAAGYHTDTQYF. For the CDR3, the DNA is TGTGCCATCAGGGGACTAGCGGCGGGGTACCACACAGATACGCAGTATTTT. The chain couples TRBV10-3 to TRBJ2-3, with 11 bases that match TRBD2. The V gene's germline CDR1 is ENHRY and CDR2 SYGVKD. V trimming: 6 bases; J trimming: 2 bases; junction bases outside the gene matches: 10. This CDR3 comprises 17 residues.

The genes are TRBV30 and TRBJ1-2; no definite D call. Trimming shortened V by 3 bases and J by 4 bases, and 9 bases separated the two germline ends. Per germline, CDR1 GTSNPN and CDR2 SVGIG (reference sequence). This CDR3 has 12 amino acids. CDR3 residues: CAWRAGPYGYTF. Written as DNA, the CDR3 is TGTGCCTGGAGGGCAGGACCCTATGGCTACACCTTC.

This rearrangement joins TRBV11-2 to TRBJ2-7; 10 nucleotides line up with TRBD1. Per the germline V gene, CDR1 is SGHAT and CDR2 is FQNNGV. V lost 5 bases and J lost 4; bases outside the gene matches: 5. This CDR3 is 14 amino acids long. The CDR3 spells CASSQGGQGYEQYF. The DNA for the CDR3 is TGTGCCAGCAGCCAGGGGGGACAGGGGTACGAGCAGTACTTC.

This chain uses TRBV2 with TRBJ2-3, with D possibly matching TRBD2 (5 bases). The germline CDR1 and CDR2 sequences are SNHLY and FYNNEI. V shed 8 bases and J shed 0 bases, with 12 bases lying between them. The CDR3 has 14 amino acids. CDR3 protein: CASQGLTSTDTQYF. The CDR3 DNA reads as TGTGCCAGCCAAGGACTGACTAGCACAGATACGCAGTATTTT.

To note about this clone: Other DNA sequences from this sample encode an identical CDR3 as well. J is TRBJ1-2 and V is TRBV7-2, with 9 bases fitting TRBD1. With 3 bases clipped from V and 5 bases from J, the junction kept 1 base outside the gene matches. CDR1 SGHTA and CDR2 FQGNSA come from the germline V gene. This CDR3 is built from 13 residues. The CDR3: CASSLDRGYGYTF. As DNA, the CDR3 is TGTGCCAGCAGCTTGGACAGGGGTTATGGCTACACCTTC.

The chain has TRBV7-2 and TRBJ1-4; no reliable D call. V gave up 5 bases and J gave up 2 bases, with 9 bases separating them. This CDR3 spans 14 amino acids. CDR1 is SGHTA, CDR2 FQGNSA, per germline. The CDR3 reads CASSRALTNEKLFF. CDR3 DNA: TGTGCCAGCAGCCGGGCCCTCACTAATGAAAAACTGTTTTTT. Full variable domain (rest looked up from reference TRBV7-2 and TRBJ1-4): GAGVSQSPSNKVTEKGKDVELRCDPISGHTALYWYRQSLGQGLEFLIYFQGNSAPDKSGLPSDRFSAERTGGSVSTLTIQRTQQEDSAVYLCASSRALTNEKLFFGSGTQLSVL.

Here the CDR3 DNA reads TGTGCCAGCAGTTACAGGGGGGATACGCAGTATTTT. This encodes CASSYRGDTQYF. The chain is built from TRBV6-6 and TRBJ2-3; D is possibly TRBD1 (6 bases). The CDR3 loop spans 12 amino acids. The V end was cut by 2 bases, the J end by 6 bases, with 6 bases between. Per germline, CDR1 MNHNY and CDR2 SVGAGI (reference sequence).

A single count supports this clone. This chain links TRBV18 with TRBJ2-7; 7 positions match TRBD2. Trimming took 2 bases from V and 0 from J; bases not matched to a gene: 4. Germline CDR1 is KGHSH and CDR2 is LQKENI. CDR3 size: 15 residues. The CDR3 DNA reads TGTGCCAGCTCACCAGAAGCGGGGATCTCCTACGAGCAGTACTTC. It encodes CASSPEAGISYEQYF.

V usage is TRBV6-1 and J usage is TRBJ1-5; perhaps TRBD1 as D (5 bases). The V gene lost 2 bases and the J gene lost 2 bases, with 10 bases spanning the gap. There are 15 residues in the CDR3. The germline V gene encodes CDR1 MNHNS and CDR2 SASEGT. The CDR3 DNA is TGTGCCAGCAGTGAAATGGGGCAGGGCAATCAGCCCCAGCATTTT. This codes for CASSEMGQGNQPQHF.

As regards this clone: This sample also contains other DNA sequences that code for the same CDR3. The CDR3 sequence: CASSLVAGGNTGELFF. CDR3 DNA: TGTGCCAGCAGCTTAGTTGCGGGAGGCAACACCGGGGAGCTGTTTTTT. The chain links TRBV7-2 to TRBJ2-2, with 8 positions matching TRBD2. The CDR3 consists of 16 residues. Germline V lookup: CDR1 SGHTA, CDR2 FQGNSA. Germline trimming cut 1 base from V and 2 bases from J; bases unmatched to any gene: 3.

The chain is built from TRBV2 and TRBJ1-4; 8 bases match TRBD1. The CDR3 covers 15 residues. V shed 7 bases and J 3 bases; nucleotides not matched to a gene: 7. The germline gives CDR1 SNHLY, CDR2 FYNNEI. The CDR3 nucleotides read TGTGCCAGCATGACGCAGGGGGCGTCTAATGAAAAACTGTTTTTT. Residues: CASMTQGASNEKLFF.

V is TRBV27 and J is TRBJ1-6; 8 bases are shared with TRBD1. V was pared by 4 bases and J by 9 bases, with 8 bases of the junction left unmatched. The CDR3 totals 15 residues. The V gene's germline CDR1 is MNHEY and CDR2 SMNVEV (reference sequence). The CDR3 reads CASSSRQGSASPLHF. CDR3 DNA sequence: TGTGCCAGCAGTTCAAGACAGGGGTCAGCTTCACCCCTCCACTTT.

This clone has just one count. V and J are TRBV7-6 and TRBJ2-1; 7 bases line up with TRBD2. This CDR3 spans 13 amino acids. The germline CDR1 and CDR2 sequences are SGHVS and FNYEAQ. After removal of 5 bases from V and 7 bases from J, the junction contained 5 bases not matched to a gene. The CDR3 sequence is CASSVGLSNEQFF. For the CDR3, the DNA is TGTGCCAGCAGCGTGGGACTATCGAATGAGCAGTTCTTC.